Listed below are T cell receptor beta chains from one sample, sequenced in a study of control samples from healthy donors and cancer patients. Profiling relied on immunoSEQ multiplex PCR, and the TCRdb table lists in-frame clones only, not all of them. The sample includes 100,000 to 150,000 clones, 92% of them seen just once. The sample comprised PBMCs. The receptor set was obtained from a man of 80 years or more with head and neck cancer. The CDR3 runs from the conserved cysteine through the conserved F or W. A D gene is named only where the DNA matches it firmly. Clone sizes are given selectively: once, few, many, or a class where the clone is expanded.

>TRBV13|TRBJ2-3|NA|NA
TGTGCCAGCAGCCCCCAGAGCCGGGGCGTTGGGGATACGCAGTATTTT
CASSPQSRGVGDTQYF
>TRBV29-1|TRBJ1-2|NA|NA
TGCAGCGTTGGGGGGTCCCTCGGGGATGGCTACACCTTC
CSVGGSLGDGYTF
>TRBV7-8|TRBJ1-1|TRBD1|NA
TGTGCCAGCAGCTTAGGGACAGGTATGGACACTGAAGCTTTCTTT
CASSLGTGMDTEAFF
>TRBV30|TRBJ2-7|NA|NA
TGTGCCTGGAGCGGAACAGGGTTGTACTTC
CAWSGTGLYF
>TRBV28|TRBJ1-1|TRBD1|NA
TGTGCCAGCAGTTCGTCGACAGGGAGGACTGAAGCTTTCTTT
CASSSSTGRTEAFF
>TRBV25-1|TRBJ1-6|TRBD1|NA
TGTGCCAGCAGTGGAAAAGTGGCAGGGGGTCGTTCACCCCTCCACTTT
CASSGKVAGGRSPLHF
>TRBV6-1|TRBJ2-7|NA|NA
TGTGCCAGCAGTGAGCCTGGGTCGGGCGAGCAGTACTTC
CASSEPGSGEQYF
>TRBV19|TRBJ2-1|TRBD2|NA
TGTGCCAGTAGTATTTCCGGGGGGGCCGGGTATGAGCAGTTCTTC
CASSISGGAGYEQFF
>TRBV27|TRBJ2-1|NA|NA
TGTGCCAGCAGTTTGACCAGGGTGGGTGAGCAGTTCTTC
CASSLTRVGEQFF
>TRBV7-9|TRBJ2-7|TRBD2|NA
TGTGCCAGCAGCCCGCGACAGCCGGGGGGGGAGCAGTACTTC
CASSPRQPGGEQYF
>TRBV24-1|TRBJ1-5|NA|NA
TGTGCCACCAGTGAACAGACACACAGAGTCAATCAGCCCCAGCATTTT
CATSEQTHRVNQPQHF
>TRBV7-6|TRBJ2-2|NA|NA
TGTGCCAGCAGCTTAGAATCCCTCAACACCGGGGAGCTGTTTTTT
CASSLESLNTGELFF
>TRBV7-9|TRBJ2-1|NA|NA
TGTGCCAGCAGCTTATTCCTGGACAATGAGCAGTTCTTC
CASSLFLDNEQFF
>TRBV29-1|TRBJ2-1|NA|NA
TGCAGCGTTGAATCAGAGACGTACAATGAGCAGTTCTTC
CSVESETYNEQFF
>TRBV30|TRBJ2-7|TRBD1|NA
TGTGCCTGGAGTGACAGGGGGGCCTACGAGCAGTACTTC
CAWSDRGAYEQYF
>TRBV5-5|TRBJ2-7|TRBD1|NA
TGTGCCAGCAGCCTGGACAGGGAAATCCACGAGCAGTACTTC
CASSLDREIHEQYF
>TRBV19|TRBJ1-3|NA|NA
TGTGCCAGTAGTATTTGGGGCGCGGGGATAGAAGACACCATATATTTT
CASSIWGAGIEDTIYF
>TRBV15|TRBJ1-2|NA|NA
TGTGCCACCAGCAGAGATAGACTCTATGGCTACACCTTC
CATSRDRLYGYTF
>TRBV11-2|TRBJ2-3|TRBD2|NA
TGTGCCAGCAGCAGAATCGGACTAGCGAGATACACAGATACGCAGTATTTT
CASSRIGLARYTDTQYF
>TRBV7-9|TRBJ1-1|NA|NA
TGTGCCAGCAGCCTTCCCCTAGACGTCCCAGAAGCTTTCTTT
CASSLPLDVPEAFF
>TRBV4-1|TRBJ2-2|NA|NA
TGCGCCAGCAGCCGGGGGACGGGGGCCTTCACCGGGGAGCTGTTTTTT
CASSRGTGAFTGELFF
>TRBV5-1|TRBJ1-1|TRBD1|NA
TGCGCCAGCAGCTCGACAGGGGCGGCCACTGAAGCTTTCTTT
CASSSTGAATEAFF
>TRBV30|TRBJ1-2|NA|NA
TGTGCCTGGAGTGTTTACAGGTTCGGTGGCTACACCTTC
CAWSVYRFGGYTF
>TRBV6-5|TRBJ1-4|NA|NA
TGTGCCAGCAGGTTTAATGAAAAACTGTTTTTT
CASRFNEKLFF
>TRBV30|TRBJ2-2|NA|NA
TGTGCCTGGAGTACACAGAGGACCAGCCTAAACACCGGGGAGCTGTTTTTT
CAWSTQRTSLNTGELFF
>TRBV29-1|TRBJ2-3|TRBD2|NA
TGCAGCGTGGTCGGGGACAGGGGGACTAGCGGGAGTACAGATACGCAGTATTTT
CSVVGDRGTSGSTDTQYF
>TRBV6-5|TRBJ1-1|NA|NA
TGTGCCACGAGGGGGAACACTGAAGCTTTCTTT
CATRGNTEAFF
>TRBV12-3/TRBV12-4|TRBJ2-7|NA|NA
TGTGCCAGCAGTTTCGGACAGCCCTACGAGCAGTACTTC
CASSFGQPYEQYF
>TRBV10-1|TRBJ2-2|TRBD1|once
TGCGCCAGCAGTGCGGGACAGGGTTTTGGTACCGGGGAGCTGTTTTTT
CASSAGQGFGTGELFF
>TRBV19|TRBJ2-7|TRBD1|NA
TGTGCCAGTAGTTCCCGACAGGGTATGAACGAGCAGTACTTC
CASSSRQGMNEQYF
>TRBV29-1|TRBJ1-1|NA|NA
TGCAGCGTTGAGACGGACCCAGGCATGGCTTTCTTT
CSVETDPGMAFF
>TRBV2|TRBJ2-4|NA|NA
TGTGCCAGCAGCCTCCGGTCACCGGCTAATTCCGATCTCCTAGCCAAAAACATTCAGTACTTC
CASSLRSPANSDLLAKNIQYF
>TRBV30|TRBJ1-3|NA|NA
TGTGCCTGGAGTGTACGTGGGGGAAACACCATATATTTT
CAWSVRGGNTIYF
>TRBV28|TRBJ1-6|NA|once
TGTGCCAGCAGTCCCCCCCGGGGTACGAATTCACCCCTCCACTTT
CASSPPRGTNSPLHF
>TRBV30|TRBJ2-3|TRBD1|few
TGTGCCTGGACGTCAAGAGGGGGCTCCGATACGCAGTATTTT
CAWTSRGGSDTQYF
>TRBV6-1|TRBJ2-6|NA|NA
TGTGCCAGCAGTGAACTGGGGCTGGGATCCTATTCTGGGGCCAACGTCCTGACTTTC
CASSELGLGSYSGANVLTF
>TRBV6-5|TRBJ2-7|TRBD2|NA
TGTGCCAGCAACAGACTAGCGGGAGGGCTCTACGAGCAGTACTTC
CASNRLAGGLYEQYF
>TRBV5-1|TRBJ1-2|NA|NA
TGCGCCAGCAGCCCGGGACACCATAACTATGGCTACACCTTC
CASSPGHHNYGYTF
>TRBV6-5|TRBJ2-7|TRBD1|NA
TGTGCCAGCAGTTACGCCGGACAGGGCACCTACGAGCAGTACTTC
CASSYAGQGTYEQYF
>TRBV19|TRBJ2-2|TRBD1|NA
TGTGCCAGTAGTACATATAGGACAGGGATAAACACCGGGGAGCTGTTTTTT
CASSTYRTGINTGELFF
>TRBV5-4|TRBJ2-3|TRBD1|NA
TGTGCCAGCAGCTTGGAGGACAGGGCGGGAACAGATACGCAGTATTTT
CASSLEDRAGTDTQYF
>TRBV6-2/TRBV6-3|TRBJ2-3|NA|NA
TGTGCCAGCAGTTACCCCCCAGGACTAAGCTCCACAGATACGCAGTATTTT
CASSYPPGLSSTDTQYF
>TRBV11-2|TRBJ2-1|TRBD1|NA
TGTGCCAGCAGCTCGGGACAGATCGATGAGCAGTTCTTC
CASSSGQIDEQFF
>TRBV6-5|TRBJ2-3|TRBD1|NA
TGTGCCAGCAGGGGCGTAGGGACAGGGAGGGATACGCAGTATTTT
CASRGVGTGRDTQYF